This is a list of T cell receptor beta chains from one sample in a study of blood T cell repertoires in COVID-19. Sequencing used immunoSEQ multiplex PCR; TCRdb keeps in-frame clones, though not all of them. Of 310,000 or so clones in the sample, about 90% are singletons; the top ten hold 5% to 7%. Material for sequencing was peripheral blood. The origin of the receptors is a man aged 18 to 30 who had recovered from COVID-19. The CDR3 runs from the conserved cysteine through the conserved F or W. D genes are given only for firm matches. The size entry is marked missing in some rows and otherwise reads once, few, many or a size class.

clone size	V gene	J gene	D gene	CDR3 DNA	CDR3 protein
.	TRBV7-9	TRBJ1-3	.	TGTGCCAGCAGCACCGGGAGCTCTGGAAACACCATATATTTT	CASSTGSSGNTIYF
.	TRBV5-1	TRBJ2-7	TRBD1	TGCGCCAGCACGGACAGGGGAGTATCCTACGAGCAGTACTTC	CASTDRGVSYEQYF
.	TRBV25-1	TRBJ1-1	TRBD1	TGTGCCAGCAGAGAACCAGGGGGCACTGAAGCTTTCTTT	CASREPGGTEAFF
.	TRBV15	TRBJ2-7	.	TGTGCCACCAGCAGAGATGTGGCAGGGAACTACGAGCAGTACTTC	CATSRDVAGNYEQYF
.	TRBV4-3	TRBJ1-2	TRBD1	TGCGCCAGCAGCCAAGGACAGGGAGGTAGTTATGGCTACACCTTC	CASSQGQGGSYGYTF
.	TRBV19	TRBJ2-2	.	TGTGCCAGTAGTATCACCTTGGACAGTCCGAACACCGGGGAGCTGTTTTTT	CASSITLDSPNTGELFF
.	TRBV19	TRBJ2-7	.	TGTGCCAGTAGTCGACAGTTTTTTTACGAGCAGTACTTC	CASSRQFFYEQYF
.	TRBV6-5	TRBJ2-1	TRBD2	TGTGCCAGCAGTTACGGGAGGGCGCCCCGCAATGAGCAGTTCTTC	CASSYGRAPRNEQFF
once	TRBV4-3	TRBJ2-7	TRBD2	TGCGCCAGCAGCCAAGATAGAGGACTAGCGGCCTACGAGCAGTACTTC	CASSQDRGLAAYEQYF
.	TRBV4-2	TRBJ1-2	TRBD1	TGTGCCAGCAGCCTGACAGGGTGGTATGGCTACACCTTC	CASSLTGWYGYTF
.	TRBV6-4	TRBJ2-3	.	TGTGCCAGCAAAGACAGAAATACGCAGTATTTT	CASKDRNTQYF
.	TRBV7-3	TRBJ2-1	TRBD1	TGTGCCAGCAGCTGGGGGACAGGGGACGAGCAGTTCTTC	CASSWGTGDEQFF
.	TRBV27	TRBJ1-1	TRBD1	TGTGCCACCCGGACAGGGGGCTCCTTCACTGAAGCTTTCTTT	CATRTGGSFTEAFF
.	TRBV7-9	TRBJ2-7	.	TGTGCCAGCAGCCCTCAGAGGAGGCACGAGCAGTACTTC	CASSPQRRHEQYF
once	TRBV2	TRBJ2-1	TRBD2	TGTGCCAGCAGAAACCGAGGGACTAGCGGGAGCTCCTACAATGAGCAGTTCTTC	CASRNRGTSGSSYNEQFF
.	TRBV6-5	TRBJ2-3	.	TGTGCCAGCAGTTACCGGGATTCCACAGATACGCAGTATTTT	CASSYRDSTDTQYF
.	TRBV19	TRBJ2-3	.	TGTGCCAGTAGTATTCAGAAGTCTAGCACAGATACGCAGTATTTT	CASSIQKSSTDTQYF
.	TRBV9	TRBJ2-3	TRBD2	TGTGCCAGCAGCGTAGCGGCGCGGGGGAGCACAGATACGCAGTATTTT	CASSVAARGSTDTQYF
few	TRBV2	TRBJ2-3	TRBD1	TGTGCCAGCAGTGGACAGGGAGGCACAGATACGCAGTATTTT	CASSGQGGTDTQYF
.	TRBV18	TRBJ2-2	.	TGTGCCAGCTCACCAACCCAACTACCCTCAACCTCCGGGGAGCTGTTTTTT	CASSPTQLPSTSGELFF
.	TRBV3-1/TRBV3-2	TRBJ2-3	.	TGTGCCAGCAGCCAGATCGACTACACAGATACGCAGTATTTT	CASSQIDYTDTQYF
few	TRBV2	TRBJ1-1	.	TGTGCCAGCAGTGGATTTGGAGGGGCGAACACTGAAGCTTTCTTT	CASSGFGGANTEAFF
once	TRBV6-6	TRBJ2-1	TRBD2	TGTGCCAGCAGTTGGGGGGGTGATGAGCAGTTCTTC	CASSWGGDEQFF
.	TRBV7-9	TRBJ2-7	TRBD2	TGTGCCAGCAGCTCCCCCGGGACTAGCGGGAGTTACGAGCAGTACTTC	CASSSPGTSGSYEQYF
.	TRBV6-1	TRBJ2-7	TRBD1	TGTGCCAGCAGTGAAGCATTATCAGGGGGCAACGGGTACGAGCAGTACTTC	CASSEALSGGNGYEQYF
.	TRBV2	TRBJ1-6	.	TGTGCCAGCAGTGCCACAGTTTTCCACTTT	CASSATVFHF
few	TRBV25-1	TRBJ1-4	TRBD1	TGTGCCAGCAGTGCGTGGATGGGACAGGGGGAGAATGAAAAACTGTTTTTT	CASSAWMGQGENEKLFF
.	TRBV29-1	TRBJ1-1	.	TGCAGCTTCCGGGACTTGAACACTGAAGCTTTCTTT	CSFRDLNTEAFF
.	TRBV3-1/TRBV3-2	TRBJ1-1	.	TGTGCCAGCAGCCAAGTAGGACAGCTGAACACTGAAGCTTTCTTT	CASSQVGQLNTEAFF
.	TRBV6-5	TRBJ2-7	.	TGTGCCAGCACCCCTTACTCCTACGAGCAGTACTTC	CASTPYSYEQYF
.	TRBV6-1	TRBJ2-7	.	TGTGCCAGCAGTGAACTCGCAGGGCCCTACGAGCAGTACTTC	CASSELAGPYEQYF
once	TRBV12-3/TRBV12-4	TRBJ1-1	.	TGTGCCGTCAACAGGAACACTGAAGCTTTCTTT	CAVNRNTEAFF
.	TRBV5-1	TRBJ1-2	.	TGCGCCAGCGCCCGGGATCCAAAAGACTATGGCTACACCTTC	CASARDPKDYGYTF
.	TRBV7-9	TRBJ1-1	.	TGTGCCAGCAGCTTAGGTCCGCCTAGGGGCATGAACACTGAAGCTTTCTTT	CASSLGPPRGMNTEAFF
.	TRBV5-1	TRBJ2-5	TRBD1	TGCGCCAGCAGCCCTGGACAGGCCCAAGAGACCCAGTACTTC	CASSPGQAQETQYF
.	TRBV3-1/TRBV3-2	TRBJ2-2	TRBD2	TGTGCCAGCAGCCAAGTAGGGACTAGCGGGAGCAAGGACACCGGGGAGCTGTTTTTT	CASSQVGTSGSKDTGELFF
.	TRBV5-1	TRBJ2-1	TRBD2	TGCGCCAGCCTGCCAGGACTAGCAGGAAACAATGAGCAGTTCTTC	CASLPGLAGNNEQFF
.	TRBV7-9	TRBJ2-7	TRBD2	TGTGCCAGCAGCTCCGGTGCTAGCGGACTGACGAGCTACGAGCAGTACTTC	CASSSGASGLTSYEQYF
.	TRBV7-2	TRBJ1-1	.	TGTGCCAGCAGCTTAGGCCCCCCGGCGGGGGCTGAAGCTTTCTTT	CASSLGPPAGAEAFF
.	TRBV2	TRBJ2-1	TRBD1	TGTGCCAGCATCCAAGGGGGCATGAGCTCCTACAATGAGCAGTTCTTC	CASIQGGMSSYNEQFF